These T cell receptor beta chains were read from a single sample in a study of shared clonotypes between healthy human individuals. TCRdb's table, derived via immunoSEQ multiplex PCR, lists solely in-frame clones and lacks some. The table lists roughly 1,500,000 clones, approximately 98.5% of them singletons. The sample was naive CD4+ T cells sorted from blood. These receptors were taken from a man aged 25-45 years in good health. CDR3s include the opening cysteine and the closing phenylalanine or tryptophan. Each record gives: clone size, J gene, V gene, D gene, CDR3 DNA, CDR3 protein. A D gene is named only where the DNA matches it firmly. Only part of the rows carry a size: once, few, many, or a class if the clone is expanded.

NA	TRBJ2-5	TRBV14	NA	TGTGCCAGCAGCCAAGTCGGTGGAGAGACCCAGTACTTC	CASSQVGGETQYF
NA	TRBJ2-7	TRBV20-1	NA	TGCAGTGCCAGCCGGGGCACCGAGCAGTACTTC	CSASRGTEQYF
NA	TRBJ1-2	TRBV11-3	TRBD1	TGTGCCAGCAGCGCGCAACAGGGGGCTAATGGCTACACCTTC	CASSAQQGANGYTF
NA	TRBJ2-2	TRBV9	TRBD1	TGTGCCAGCAGCGGGAATCAGGGGGCGCCCGGGGAGCTGTTTTTT	CASSGNQGAPGELFF
NA	TRBJ2-5	TRBV18	TRBD2	TGTGCCAGCTCACCGCTTGGACTAGCGGAGACCCAGTACTTC	CASSPLGLAETQYF
NA	TRBJ2-3	TRBV9	NA	TGTGCCAGCAGCGTAGCTTTAGAGAGGTTTACTCCGAGTTCGTCAGATACGCAGTATTTT	CASSVALERFTPSSSDTQYF
NA	TRBJ1-2	TRBV11-2	NA	TGTGCCAGCAGCTTTGGGAGGCAGAACTATGGCTACACCTTC	CASSFGRQNYGYTF
NA	TRBJ2-2	TRBV7-8	NA	TGTGCCAGCAGCTTACCCGGGACACTTTCGAACACCGGGGAGCTGTTTTTT	CASSLPGTLSNTGELFF
NA	TRBJ2-5	TRBV2	NA	TGTGCCAGCAGTGATTCAGGCAGGTTAGAGACCCAGTACTTC	CASSDSGRLETQYF
NA	TRBJ2-5	TRBV18	TRBD1	TGTGCCAGCTCACCAAGACAGGGAATCCAAGAGACCCAGTACTTC	CASSPRQGIQETQYF
NA	TRBJ2-1	TRBV18	NA	TGTGCCAGCTCCCGCCGGGACATGAGGAATGAGCAGTTCTTC	CASSRRDMRNEQFF
NA	TRBJ2-3	TRBV19	TRBD1	TGTGCCAGTTCAAGGGGGCGAGCAGATACGCAGTATTTT	CASSRGRADTQYF
NA	TRBJ1-5	TRBV6-5	TRBD1	TGTGCCAGCAGTCTGGACAGGGGTTACAATCAGCCCCAGCATTTT	CASSLDRGYNQPQHF
NA	TRBJ2-1	TRBV11-2	TRBD2	TGTGCCAGCAGCTTACTAGCGGGAGGGGGGTACAATGAGCAGTTCTTC	CASSLLAGGGYNEQFF
NA	TRBJ2-1	TRBV23-1	TRBD2	TGCGCCAGCCGGGCAATCCGACTAGCGGGTTTCTACAATGAGCAGTTCTTC	CASRAIRLAGFYNEQFF
once	TRBJ2-1	TRBV27	TRBD2	TGTGCCAGCAGTCCCTACCGACTAGCGGGAGTCCATGAGCAGTTCTTC	CASSPYRLAGVHEQFF
NA	TRBJ2-7	TRBV6-6	NA	TGTGCCAGCAGCTCCCCGAGGAGCTTCTCCGAGCAGTACTTC	CASSSPRSFSEQYF
once	TRBJ1-1	TRBV2	TRBD1	TGTGCCAGCAGATGGACAGGTACGAACACTGAAGCTTTCTTT	CASRWTGTNTEAFF
NA	TRBJ1-1	TRBV7-2	NA	TGTGCCAGCAGCTTAATAGGGGATGGCACTGAAGCTTTCTTT	CASSLIGDGTEAFF
once	TRBJ1-2	TRBV2	NA	TGTGCCAGCCCAAGAACAGGGAGCTATGGCTACACCTTC	CASPRTGSYGYTF
NA	TRBJ2-2	TRBV5-4	NA	TGTGCCAGCAGCCCGCGGACGCCCACCGGGGAGCTGTTTTTT	CASSPRTPTGELFF
NA	TRBJ1-2	TRBV7-2	NA	TGTGCCAGCAGCTTAGGGCAAAATAACTATGGCTACACCTTC	CASSLGQNNYGYTF
NA	TRBJ1-1	TRBV11-2	NA	TGTGCCAGCAGCTTAGATCCCGTGGGGCTCGGAAACACTGAAGCTTTCTTT	CASSLDPVGLGNTEAFF
NA	TRBJ1-1	TRBV28	NA	TGTGCCAGCCACCGTCCGGGGGCTGGGACTGAAGCTTTCTTT	CASHRPGAGTEAFF
NA	TRBJ2-1	TRBV7-8	NA	TGTGCCAGCAGCTTAGCGGTGTGGCCCAATGAGCAGTTCTTC	CASSLAVWPNEQFF
NA	TRBJ2-7	TRBV4-2	TRBD2	TGTGCCAGCAGCCAAGATATGAATAGCGGGCTCAACCGTCGTTACGAGCAGTACTTC	CASSQDMNSGLNRRYEQYF
NA	TRBJ2-7	TRBV19	TRBD1	TGTGCCAGTAGGGACGCCGGGACAGGGACCTACGAGCAGTACTTC	CASRDAGTGTYEQYF
NA	TRBJ2-5	TRBV9	NA	TGTGCCAGCAGCGTAAACCTGTACCAAGAGACCCAGTACTTC	CASSVNLYQETQYF
NA	TRBJ2-3	TRBV15	TRBD2	TGTGCCACCAGGAGCGGGATGAGAGATACGCAGTATTTT	CATRSGMRDTQYF
NA	TRBJ2-7	TRBV30	NA	TGTGCCTGGATCGGAACCTACGAGCAGTACTTC	CAWIGTYEQYF
NA	TRBJ1-5	TRBV6-5	TRBD1	TGTGCCAGCAGTTCCCAGGGGGCCGGCAATCAGCCCCAGCATTTT	CASSSQGAGNQPQHF
NA	TRBJ1-3	TRBV28	NA	TGTGCCAGCAGTTTATGGGGACCAAACTCTGGAAACACCATATATTTT	CASSLWGPNSGNTIYF
NA	TRBJ1-1	TRBV4-1	NA	TGCGCCAGCAGCCAAGACAGCGCGGATGAAGCTTTTTTT	CASSQDSADEAFF
NA	TRBJ2-7	TRBV6-5	NA	TGTGCCAGCAGTTACTCGACGGGTCAGGGACACGAGCAGTACTTC	CASSYSTGQGHEQYF
NA	TRBJ2-3	TRBV2	NA	TGTGCCAGCCTCGGGAGAGTAGTCACAGATACGCAGTATTTT	CASLGRVVTDTQYF
NA	TRBJ1-5	TRBV5-4	TRBD1	TGTGCCAGCAGCGTAGACAGGGATCAGCCCCAGCATTTT	CASSVDRDQPQHF
NA	TRBJ2-1	TRBV11-2	NA	TGTGCCAGCAGCTTAGTGGGCGCGGAGCAGTTCTTC	CASSLVGAEQFF
NA	TRBJ2-5	TRBV27	NA	TGTGCCAGCAGGGGGGTGGGTTTCGGGGACCGGGAGACCCAGTACTTC	CASRGVGFGDRETQYF
NA	TRBJ2-3	TRBV2	TRBD2	TGTGCCAGCAGTGAAAAGCGGGAGTCTCCGAATACGCAGTATTTT	CASSEKRESPNTQYF
NA	TRBJ2-5	TRBV6-4	TRBD2	TGTGCCAGCAGTGAGGGTAGCGGGCAGTCCCAGTACTTC	CASSEGSGQSQYF
NA	TRBJ2-4	TRBV7-2	TRBD2	TGTGCCAGCAGACTAGCGGGAGAGGGCAAAAACATTCAGTACTTC	CASRLAGEGKNIQYF
NA	TRBJ2-7	TRBV19	NA	TGTGCCAGTAGTATAAGTTCAGGGGCGTTTTACGAGCAGTACTTC	CASSISSGAFYEQYF
once	TRBJ2-2	TRBV29-1	NA	TGCAGCGTGGATGGGGGAAACACCGGGGAGCTGTTTTTT	CSVDGGNTGELFF
NA	TRBJ1-4	TRBV6-6	NA	TGTGCCAGCACTAAACGGGGCAGTGCGAATGAAAAACTGTTTTTT	CASTKRGSANEKLFF
NA	TRBJ2-1	TRBV6-5	TRBD1	TGTGCCAGCAGGATGACAGGGGATGGGTACAATGAGCAGTTCTTC	CASRMTGDGYNEQFF
once	TRBJ2-3	TRBV19	NA	TGTGCCAGTAGTTTCCTGACAGATACGCAGTATTTT	CASSFLTDTQYF
NA	TRBJ2-3	TRBV29-1	TRBD2	TGCAGCGTTTTGGGACTAGCGGGACCCACAGATACGCAGTATTTT	CSVLGLAGPTDTQYF
NA	TRBJ2-7	TRBV11-2	NA	TGTGCCAGCAGCTTAGGGGCGGGACACGAGCAGTACTTC	CASSLGAGHEQYF
NA	TRBJ2-1	TRBV7-2	TRBD2	TGTGCCAGCAGCTTAGGGGGACTAGCGGGAGGAGGTGAGCAGTTCTTC	CASSLGGLAGGGEQFF
NA	TRBJ2-5	TRBV18	NA	TGTGCCAGCTCACCACCGGTTTCTAGAGAGACCCAGTACTTC	CASSPPVSRETQYF
NA	TRBJ2-7	TRBV7-6	NA	TGTGCCAGCAGTTTGGGTGGTGGCGAGCAGTACTTC	CASSLGGGEQYF
NA	TRBJ1-1	TRBV6-5	NA	TGTGCCAGCAGTTACATAGTCGCGCAGAACACTGAAGCTTTCTTT	CASSYIVAQNTEAFF
NA	TRBJ1-1	TRBV5-1	TRBD1	TGCGCCAGCAGCCTGGGACAGGTGAACACTGAAGCTTTCTTT	CASSLGQVNTEAFF
NA	TRBJ2-1	TRBV29-1	NA	TGCAGCGTTGAAGTAAGCCCAGGGACGGATGAGCAGTTCTTC	CSVEVSPGTDEQFF
once	TRBJ2-7	TRBV18	NA	TGTGCCAGCTCACCAACCAGGGCCACCTACGAGCAGTACTTC	CASSPTRATYEQYF
NA	TRBJ2-2	TRBV5-1	NA	TGCGCCAGCAGCTTTAGCGGAGCGAACACCGGGGAGCTGTTTTTT	CASSFSGANTGELFF
NA	TRBJ1-5	TRBV28	NA	TGTGCCAGCAGTGGGGGGTCCAATCAGCCCCAGCATTTT	CASSGGSNQPQHF
once	TRBJ2-7	TRBV10-3	NA	TGTGCCATCAGTAACGGGGCTTTCGACGCCGAGCAGTACTTC	CAISNGAFDAEQYF
few	TRBJ1-5	TRBV27	TRBD1	TGTGCCAGCGGACCCGGGACAGGGAGTAATCAGCCCCAGCATTTT	CASGPGTGSNQPQHF
once	TRBJ2-3	TRBV9	TRBD2	TGTGCCAGCAGTGGGGGGGAACGAGATACGCAGTATTTT	CASSGGERDTQYF